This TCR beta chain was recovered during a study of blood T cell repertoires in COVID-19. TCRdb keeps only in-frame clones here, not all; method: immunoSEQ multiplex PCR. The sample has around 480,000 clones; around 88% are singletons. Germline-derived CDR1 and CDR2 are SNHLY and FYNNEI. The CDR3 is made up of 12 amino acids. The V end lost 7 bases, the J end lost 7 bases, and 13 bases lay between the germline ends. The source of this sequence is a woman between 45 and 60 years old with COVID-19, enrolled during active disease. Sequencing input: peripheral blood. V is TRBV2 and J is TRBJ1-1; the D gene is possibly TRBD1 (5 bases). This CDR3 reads CASTGGGIEAFF. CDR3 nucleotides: TGTGCCAGCACCGGGGGGGGTATTGAAGCTTTCTTT.